A selection of T cell receptor beta chains follows, all from one sample in a study of blood T cell repertoires in COVID-19. The data were produced by immunoSEQ multiplex PCR, yet TCRdb's version contains in-frame clones alone and is incomplete. Among under 40,000 clones listed, 70% to 85% were seen once. Sequenced sample: peripheral blood. These receptors originate from a woman aged 60-75 years with acute or convalescent COVID-19. The CDR3 runs from the conserved cysteine through the conserved F or W. D genes are given only for firm matches. Size is omitted from some rows. Given values are once, few, many or a class for expanded clones.

TRBJ1-1 | TRBV27 | NA | NA | TGTGCCAGCAGAGGGGATGTCTCACTCCTAACCAAGAACACTGAAGCTTTCTTT | CASRGDVSLLTKNTEAFF
TRBJ2-3 | TRBV27 | NA | TRBD2 | TGTGCCACCCTCGGGGGGGCCACAGATACGCAGTATTTT | CATLGGATDTQYF
TRBJ2-5 | TRBV7-3 | NA | TRBD2 | TGTGCCAGCAGCTTAAATGGCGGGGAGGGAGAGACCCAGTACTTC | CASSLNGGEGETQYF
TRBJ2-3 | TRBV6-1 | NA | NA | TGTGCCAGCAGTGAAGCCCCCAGGGGCACAGATACGCAGTATTTT | CASSEAPRGTDTQYF
TRBJ1-5 | TRBV5-6 | few | TRBD1 | TGTGCCAGCAGCGTGAGACAGGGCCCTTCGCCCCAGCATTTT | CASSVRQGPSPQHF
TRBJ1-5 | TRBV2 | NA | NA | TGTGCCAGCAGTGATAGGGGGTACAATCAGCCCCAGCATTTT | CASSDRGYNQPQHF
TRBJ2-4 | TRBV3-1/TRBV3-2 | few | NA | TGTGCCAGCAGCCGAGAAGGGGATTCCAAAAACATTCAGTACTTC | CASSREGDSKNIQYF
TRBJ2-5 | TRBV15 | NA | NA | TGTGCCACCAGCAGGCGGGACAGACAAGAGACCCAGTACTTC | CATSRRDRQETQYF
TRBJ1-4 | TRBV19 | once | NA | TGTGCCAGTAGTATACTAGGGGCTGAAAAACTGTTTTTT | CASSILGAEKLFF
TRBJ1-6 | TRBV18 | NA | NA | TGTGCCAGCTCACCACGTTTTGGAGGGAGCGGCTCACCCCTCCACTTT | CASSPRFGGSGSPLHF
TRBJ2-1 | TRBV30 | few | NA | TGTGCCTGGGCCCGGGAATCCTACAATGAGCAGTTCTTC | CAWARESYNEQFF
TRBJ1-1 | TRBV9 | NA | TRBD1 | TGTGCCAGCAGCGGCCGACAGGGTAGGAACACTGAAGCTTTCTTT | CASSGRQGRNTEAFF
TRBJ2-7 | TRBV7-9 | NA | TRBD2 | TGTGCCAGCAGCCCTGGGACTAGCGGGGGATACGAGCAGTACTTC | CASSPGTSGGYEQYF
TRBJ1-1 | TRBV19 | once | TRBD1 | TGTGCCAGTAGTCAAGGGACAGCGCTAGAAGCTTTCTTT | CASSQGTALEAFF
TRBJ2-5 | TRBV18 | few | NA | TGTGCCAGCTCACCGGACTATTGGGAGACCCAGTACTTC | CASSPDYWETQYF
TRBJ1-2 | TRBV6-5 | NA | NA | TGTGCCAGCAGGGGAACAGGTTTCTATGGCTACACCTTC | CASRGTGFYGYTF
TRBJ2-2 | TRBV19 | NA | TRBD2 | TGTGCCAGCCTAGCGGGGGGACACACCGGGGAGCTGTTTTTT | CASLAGGHTGELFF
TRBJ1-5 | TRBV10-3 | NA | NA | TGTGCCATCAGTGCTTCGGGGGGCGGCAATCAGCCCCAGCATTTT | CAISASGGGNQPQHF
TRBJ1-4 | TRBV4-1 | NA | NA | TGCGCCAGCAGCCCTGATGACGGGTGGGGCATCGAAAAACTGTTTTTT | CASSPDDGWGIEKLFF
TRBJ1-4 | TRBV7-9 | NA | NA | TGTGCCAGCAGCTTAGTGACAACCGAAAAACTGTTTTTT | CASSLVTTEKLFF
TRBJ2-3 | TRBV21-1 | NA | NA | TGTGCCAGCAGCAAACTAGCGGGACGCACAGATACGCAGTATTTT | CASSKLAGRTDTQYF